Below, 32 T cell receptor beta chains from the same sample are listed, as sequenced in a study of OX40 agonist ivuxolimab in advanced cancers. The repertoire was sequenced with immunoSEQ multiplex PCR; TCRdb's copy has only in-frame clones and lacks some. The sample contains tens of thousands of clones, 85% of which appear only once. This material consisted of CD4+ or CD8+ T cells sorted from blood, taken in a trial of the OX40 agonist ivuxolimab. The receptor set was obtained from an adult with an advanced solid tumor such as melanoma, head and neck, liver or kidney cancer.

V gene TRBV18 combines with J gene TRBJ2-7, with D unresolved. CDR1 and CDR2 (germline): KGHSH, LQKENI. This CDR3 has 13 amino acids. V was pared by 2 bases and J by 2 bases, with 7 bases between. CDR3 protein: CASSPTETYEQYF. The CDR3 nucleotides are TGTGCCAGCTCACCAACCGAGACCTACGAGCAGTACTTC. Based on the CDR3 plus reference TRBV18 and TRBJ2-7, the full variable domain is NAGVMQNPRHLVRRRGQEARLRCSPMKGHSHVYWYRQLPEEGLKFMVYLQKENIIDESGMPKERFSAEFPKEGPSILRIQQVVRGDSAAYFCASSPTETYEQYFGPGTRLTVT.

V usage is TRBV7-3 and J usage is TRBJ1-1; the D gene is possibly TRBD1 (5 bases). The length of the CDR3 is 13 residues. V lost 3 bases, J lost 8 bases, and 13 bases lay in between. Germline CDR1 SGHTA, CDR2 FQGTGA. The DNA for the CDR3 is TGTGCCAGCAGCTTTTTCGCAGGGAGAGAAGCTTTCTTT. This gives the protein CASSFFAGREAFF.

This clone was recorded a few times. This sequence joins TRBV25-1 and TRBJ1-1; maybe TRBD1 (5 bases). Trimming removed 7 bases at V and 5 bases at J, with 14 bases between. CDR1 and CDR2 (germline): MGHDK, SYGVNS. The CDR3 length is 13 residues. This CDR3 is CASIGWGQTEAFF. CDR3 bases: TGTGCCAGCATAGGATGGGGCCAAACTGAAGCTTTCTTT.

The rearrangement links TRBV4-1 to TRBJ1-4; 7 nucleotides agree with TRBD1. Unmatched junction bases numbered 4, after V lost 3 bases and J lost 3 bases. The germline V gene has CDR1 MGHRA and CDR2 YSYEKL. The CDR3 sequence is 15 residues long. DNA of the CDR3: TGCGCCAGCAGCCAGGGACAGCGTTCTAATGAAAAACTGTTTTTT. Its translation is CASSQGQRSNEKLFF.

The gene calls are TRBV5-4 and TRBJ1-1; a possible D gene is TRBD1 (6 bases). CDR3 size: 14 residues. Trimming cost V 4 bases and J 2 bases, with 12 bases left between them. Looked up from germline, CDR1 is SGHNT and CDR2 is YYREEE (reference sequence). The chain's CDR3 is CASSVRDTNTEAFF. In nucleotides, the CDR3 is TGTGCCAGCAGCGTCCGGGACACCAACACTGAAGCTTTCTTT. The full variable domain, with the rest looked up from reference TRBV5-4 and TRBJ1-1, is ETGVTQSPTHLIKTRGQQVTLRCSSQSGHNTVSWYQQALGQGPQFIFQYYREEENGRGNFPPRFSGLQFPNYSSELNVNALELDDSALYLCASSVRDTNTEAFFGQGTRLTVV.

The gene calls are TRBV19 and TRBJ2-1, with no clear D. The V end lost 0 bases, the J end lost 16 bases, and 16 bases lay between the germline ends. The CDR3 has 13 amino acids. CDR1 LNHDA and CDR2 SQIVND come from the germline V gene (reference sequence). Written as DNA, the CDR3 is TGTGCCAGTAGTATAGATGTAGGCGAGCCCAGCTTCTTC. Its protein product is CASSIDVGEPSFF.

V is TRBV2 and J is TRBJ2-4; 10 nucleotides agree with TRBD2. Trimming at V came to 0 bases and at J to 6 bases, leaving 5 bases not matched to a gene. Looked up from germline, CDR1 is SNHLY and CDR2 is FYNNEI. CDR3 length: 16 amino acids. Written as DNA, the CDR3 is TGTGCCAGCAGTGAAGCTGGAGCGGGAGGGGGAAACATTCAGTACTTC. Its protein is CASSEAGAGGGNIQYF.

Concerning this clone: Other DNA sequences in this sample translate to the same CDR3. The chain combines TRBV5-4 with TRBJ2-3; a weak D match, TRBD2 (7 bases). The V gene's germline CDR1 is SGHNT and CDR2 YYREEE (reference sequence). This CDR3 has 16 amino acids. Between the trimmed V and J ends, which lost 7 bases and 4 bases, there was a span of 22 bases. The CDR3 sequence is CASGKLLGGLSDTQYF. As DNA, the CDR3 is TGTGCCAGCGGCAAACTCCTGGGGGGGCTCTCAGATACGCAGTATTTT.

The V and J genes are TRBV30 and TRBJ2-5; D may be TRBD2 (6 bases). The CDR3 contains 12 residues. Germline CDR1 reads GTSNPN; CDR2 reads SVGIG (reference sequence). Trimming stripped 5 bases from V and 2 bases from J, with 9 bases between. CDR3 protein: CAWAGTQETQYF. The CDR3 nucleotides read TGTGCCTGGGCGGGAACGCAAGAGACCCAGTACTTC.

The J gene is TRBJ1-1, the V gene TRBV14; weak D call: TRBD1 (6 bases). The CDR3 has 15 amino acids. The V end lost 4 bases, the J end lost 0 bases, and 12 bases lay between the germline ends. Germline lookup yields CDR1 SGHDN and CDR2 FVKESK. The CDR3 sequence: CASSPNRVMNTEAFF. The CDR3 DNA sequence: TGTGCCAGCAGCCCGAACAGGGTGATGAACACTGAAGCTTTCTTT.

The chain combines TRBV6-1 with TRBJ1-6; maybe TRBD1 (6 bases). The CDR3 totals 17 residues. Germline CDR1 is MNHNS and CDR2 is SASEGT. V lost 1 base to trimming and J lost 5 bases, with 15 bases between them. The DNA for the CDR3 is TGTGCCAGCAGTGAAGTCCCCCCGACAGGAAATAATTCACCCCTCCACTTT. As protein: CASSEVPPTGNNSPLHF.

The chain joins TRBV5-6 to TRBJ1-4; tentatively, D is TRBD1 (6 bases). This CDR3 is 15 amino acids long. CDR1 is SGHDT, CDR2 YYEEEE, per germline. Trimming left V 4 bases short and J 6 bases short, with 16 bases between. CDR3 sequence (DNA): TGTGCCAGCAGCCGGTATGGCAGGGGAGATGAAAAACTGTTTTTT. Encoded protein: CASSRYGRGDEKLFF. The full variable domain, rest sourced from reference TRBV5-6 and TRBJ1-4, is DAGVTQSPTHLIKTRGQQVTLRCSPKSGHDTVSWYQQALGQGPQFIFQYYEEEERQRGNFPDRFSGHQFPNYSSELNVNALLLGDSALYLCASSRYGRGDEKLFFGSGTQLSVL.

V and J are TRBV19 and TRBJ2-1; 7 bases align to TRBD1. The CDR3 runs to 15 residues. CDR1 is LNHDA, CDR2 SQIVND, per germline (reference sequence). V was clipped by 3 bases and J by 5 bases; unmatched bases: 7. The CDR3 region is CASSMGDRDDNEQFF. DNA of the CDR3: TGTGCCAGTAGTATGGGGGACAGAGACGACAATGAGCAGTTCTTC.

This chain links TRBV7-2 with TRBJ1-1, with D perhaps TRBD1 (5 bases). CDR1 is SGHTA and CDR2 is FQGNSA in the germline V gene. This CDR3 contains 14 residues. Trimming took off 5 bases at V and 3 bases at J, with 13 bases between the two ends. For the CDR3, the DNA is TGTGCCAGCAGCGTAAGCGGGGGAGACACTGAAGCTTTCTTT. Its protein product is CASSVSGGDTEAFF.

This chain uses TRBV13 with TRBJ2-1, with a tentative D call TRBD2 (9 bases). CDR1 and CDR2 (germline): PRHDT, FYEKMQ (reference sequence). Trimming took off 5 bases at V and 5 bases at J, with 37 bases between the two ends. The CDR3 is made up of 22 amino acids. CDR3 in amino acids: CASSEMGRTGMIRGRGHNEQFF. In nucleotides, the CDR3 is TGTGCCAGCAGCGAAATGGGAAGGACAGGGATGATTCGCGGGAGGGGGCACAATGAGCAGTTCTTC.

In this sample, this clone turned up a few times. J is TRBJ1-6 and V is TRBV25-1, with D tentatively TRBD1 (6 bases). V gave up 7 bases and J gave up 4 bases, with 14 bases separating them. Per germline, CDR1 MGHDK and CDR2 SYGVNS. This CDR3 comprises 15 residues. The CDR3: CASTQKGGYNSPLHF. CDR3 DNA sequence: TGTGCCAGCACCCAAAAGGGGGGGTATAATTCACCCCTCCACTTT.

This clone is labeled as large (0.1 to 1%). The rearrangement links TRBV2 to TRBJ2-7; 7 bases line up with TRBD2. V lost 5 bases to trimming and J lost 6 bases; unmatched junction nucleotides: 10. The CDR3 runs to 14 residues. Germline CDR1 SNHLY, CDR2 FYNNEI. The CDR3 here is CASSHEAGYAEQYF. The CDR3 DNA is TGTGCCAGCAGTCATGAAGCGGGGTATGCCGAGCAGTACTTC.

This chain links TRBV9 with TRBJ2-2; D possibly corresponds to TRBD1 (6 bases). V gave up 1 base and J gave up 1 base, with 20 bases separating them. Germline V gene data show CDR1 as SGDLS and CDR2 as YYNGEE. The CDR3 sequence is 19 residues long. The CDR3 DNA reads as TGTGCCAGCAGCGTAAGGGACAAAGGGATAGGATTGAACACCGGGGAGCTGTTTTTT. It is translated as CASSVRDKGIGLNTGELFF.

The rearrangement links TRBV19 to TRBJ1-2; D is undetermined. Germline V CDR1 and CDR2: LNHDA, SQIVND (reference sequence). The CDR3 spans 14 residues. The V end lost 11 bases, the J end lost 0 bases, and 16 bases lay between the germline ends. CDR3 protein: CASRALGSNYGYTF. The CDR3 coding sequence is TGTGCCTCCCGCGCCCTGGGGTCTAACTATGGCTACACCTTC.

The rearrangement joins TRBV7-9 to TRBJ2-7, with D unresolved. Between the trimmed V and J ends, which lost 1 base and 4 bases, there was a span of 8 bases. The CDR3 is made up of 13 amino acids. Germline V CDR1 and CDR2: SEHNR, FQNEAQ (reference sequence). The CDR3 protein is CASSLDAVYEQYF. Here the CDR3 DNA reads TGTGCCAGCAGCTTAGACGCAGTATACGAGCAGTACTTC. Filled out from reference TRBV7-9 and TRBJ2-7, the complete variable domain reads DTGVSQNPRHKITKRGQNVTFRCDPISEHNRLYWYRQTLGQGPEFLTYFQNEAQLEKSRLLSDRFSAERPKGSFSTLEIQRTEQGDSAMYLCASSLDAVYEQYFGPGTRLTVT.

The chain couples TRBV11-2 to TRBJ2-7, with D possibly being TRBD1 or TRBD2 (5 bases each). The germline V gene has CDR1 SGHAT and CDR2 FQNNGV. CDR3 length: 15 residues. The V end lost 3 bases, the J end lost 2 bases, and 14 bases lay between the germline ends. CDR3: CASSLGVGTPYEQYF. The CDR3 DNA sequence: TGTGCCAGCAGCTTGGGTGTCGGGACGCCCTACGAGCAGTACTTC.

The gene calls are TRBV6-1 and TRBJ2-2; D tentatively reads TRBD1 or TRBD2 (6 bases each). Between the trimmed V and J ends, which lost 8 bases and 7 bases, there was a span of 8 bases. CDR1 and CDR2 from the germline V gene are MNHNS and SASEGT. The CDR3 loop spans 11 amino acids. CDR3 protein: CASGGLGELFF. In DNA, the CDR3 is TGTGCCAGCGGGGGGCTCGGGGAGCTGTTTTTT.

The chain links TRBV11-1 to TRBJ2-7; D is ambiguous. V was shortened by 5 bases and J by 3 bases, with 17 bases between the two germline ends. Germline V gene sequence: CDR1 SGHAT, CDR2 FQDESV (reference sequence). The CDR3 length is 15 residues. CDR3 amino acids: CASSRLVGLSYEQYF. The DNA of the CDR3 is TGTGCCAGCAGCAGACTTGTAGGCCTCAGCTACGAGCAGTACTTC.

The rearrangement uses TRBV7-9 and TRBJ1-4; 8 bases are shared with TRBD1. The CDR3 totals 14 residues. The germline CDR1 and CDR2 sequences are SEHNR and FQNEAQ (reference sequence). With 6 bases clipped from V and 7 bases from J, the junction kept 7 bases outside the gene matches. As DNA, the CDR3 is TGTGCCAGCAGTCGGCAGGGGGCAGGTGAAAAACTGTTTTTT. Protein sequence: CASSRQGAGEKLFF.

V gene TRBV9 combines with J gene TRBJ2-3; no firm D call. Germline V gives CDR1 SGDLS, CDR2 YYNGEE. This CDR3 is 12 amino acids long. The V gene lost 4 bases and the J gene lost 1 base, with 4 bases spanning the gap. CDR3 DNA sequence: TGTGCCAGCAGCCCCGGCACAGATACGCAGTATTTT. Its translation: CASSPGTDTQYF.

J is TRBJ2-1 and V is TRBV30, with D tentatively TRBD1 or TRBD2 (6 bases each). This CDR3 contains 13 residues. The germline V gene encodes CDR1 GTSNPN and CDR2 SVGIG (reference sequence). Deletions cut 6 bases from V and 3 bases from J, with 12 bases between. Written as DNA, the CDR3 is TGTGCCTGCCGGGGGCAGAACTACAATGAGCAGTTCTTC. It is translated as CACRGQNYNEQFF. Combining the CDR3 with reference TRBV30 and TRBJ2-1 gives the whole variable domain SQTIHQWPATLVQPVGSPLSLECTVEGTSNPNLYWYRQAAGRGLQLLFYSVGIGQISSEVPQNLSASRPQDRQFILSSKKLLLSDSGFYLCACRGQNYNEQFFGPGTRLTVL.

The chain carries TRBV11-2 and TRBJ1-6; D not certain. Per germline, CDR1 SGHAT and CDR2 FQNNGV. Trimming left V 3 bases short and J 7 bases short, with 13 bases between. CDR3 length: 15 amino acids. CDR3 protein: CASSLGRSENSPLHF. The CDR3 bases are TGTGCCAGCAGCTTGGGTAGGAGCGAGAATTCACCCCTCCACTTT. The entire variable domain, with the rest obtained from reference TRBV11-2 and TRBJ1-6, is as follows: EAGVAQSPRYKIIEKRQSVAFWCNPISGHATLYWYQQILGQGPKLLIQFQNNGVVDDSQLPKDRFSAERLKGVDSTLKIQPAKLEDSAVYLCASSLGRSENSPLHFGNGTRLTVT.

This clone showed up just a few times. The chain couples TRBV27 to TRBJ1-5, with no clear D. The CDR3 runs 16 residues. V lost 0 bases to trimming and J lost 2 bases, with 11 bases between them. The germline CDR1 and CDR2 sequences are MNHEY and SMNVEV (reference sequence). CDR3: CASSLSGGLGNQPQHF. DNA for the CDR3: TGTGCCAGCAGTTTATCTGGCGGGCTAGGCAATCAGCCCCAGCATTTT.

The J gene is TRBJ2-3, the V gene TRBV28, with a possible D match to TRBD1 (5 bases). Between the trimmed V and J ends, which lost 8 bases and 6 bases, there was a span of 21 bases. CDR1 is MDHEN and CDR2 is SYDVKM in the germline V gene. The CDR3 sequence is 15 residues long. CDR3 in DNA: TGTGCCAGCTCTCGACAGAGGCGCGAGTTGGATACGCAGTATTTT. It yields the protein CASSRQRRELDTQYF.

The chain uses TRBV6-6 and TRBJ2-4; tentative D call: TRBD2 (5 bases). Trimming pared 2 bases from V and 1 base from J, leaving 9 bases between. The CDR3 contains 15 residues. CDR1 and CDR2 (germline): MNHNY, SVGAGI (reference sequence). CDR3 in DNA: TGTGCCAGCAGTTACGAGGGAACCGCCAAAAACATTCAGTACTTC. Its translation is CASSYEGTAKNIQYF.

This chain connects TRBV6-4 to TRBJ1-4; D possibly corresponds to TRBD1 (5 bases). V was cut by 10 bases and J by 8 bases, with 14 bases left in between. CDR3 length: 12 amino acids. Germline-derived CDR1 and CDR2 are MRHNA and SNTAGT. The DNA of the CDR3 is TGTGCCATCCTACCCGGGACGGAAAAACTGTTTTTT. Protein product: CAILPGTEKLFF.

The gene calls are TRBV11-2 and TRBJ2-7; the D call may be TRBD1 or TRBD2 (6 bases each). Germline V gives CDR1 SGHAT, CDR2 FQNNGV. This CDR3 comprises 17 residues. Trimming pared 2 bases from V and 1 base from J, leaving 18 bases between. The CDR3 sequence: CASSLWGAGRESYEQYF. DNA for the CDR3: TGTGCCAGCAGCTTATGGGGGGCTGGGCGGGAATCCTACGAGCAGTACTTC.